Shown below are 18 T cell receptor beta chains from a single sample sequenced in a study of CD8 T cells in ankylosing spondylitis. A single record per CDR3 protein comes from TCRdb applying MiXCR to the 5' RACE reads. The sample lists around 250,000 distinct CDR3 sequences; about 18% were seen once. The sequenced sample consisted of blood, either unsorted or a sorted T cell fraction (not recorded which). All receptors derive from a male donor with ankylosing spondylitis or in good health (not recorded which).

V gene TRBV6-4 combines with J gene TRBJ2-1; 10 nucleotides line up with TRBD2. The CDR3 totals 15 residues. Germline loops: CDR1 MRHNA, CDR2 SNTAGT. V shed 0 bases and J 9 bases; nucleotides not matched to a gene: 5. CDR3 loop: CASSDSLAGGGEQFF. The CDR3 DNA follows: TGTGCCAGCAGTGACTCGTTAGCGGGAGGCGGTGAGCAGTTCTTC.

This chain links TRBV7-9 with TRBJ2-7; D might be TRBD1 (5 bases). CDR1 is SEHNR and CDR2 is FQNEAQ in the germline V gene (reference sequence). The V and J ends lost 0 bases and 6 bases respectively, with 12 bases between them. The CDR3 runs to 14 residues. For the CDR3, the DNA is TGTGCCAGCAGCTTAGCTGCAGGGCAAGGCGAGCAGTACTTC. Translated, it gives CASSLAAGQGEQYF.

This clonotype was detected only a few times. V is TRBV29-1 and J is TRBJ2-7; D is tentatively TRBD1 or TRBD2 (5 bases each). V was clipped by 4 bases and J by 3 bases, with 16 bases between them. The germline CDR1 and CDR2 sequences are SQVTM and ANQGSEA. This CDR3 is built from 14 residues. CDR3 sequence (DNA): TGCAGCGTTGGATCCGGGACGGAAAGCTACGAGCAGTACTTC. It is translated as CSVGSGTESYEQYF.

V gene TRBV15 combines with J gene TRBJ2-6, with D unresolved. There are 17 residues in the CDR3. The V end lost 0 bases, the J end lost 0 bases, and 9 bases lay between the germline ends. CDR1 LNHNV and CDR2 YYDKDF come from the germline V gene (reference sequence). CDR3 bases: TGTGCCACCAGCAGAGATAATGCGTACTCTGGGGCCAACGTCCTGACTTTC. Translation: CATSRDNAYSGANVLTF.

The rearrangement joins TRBV5-1 to TRBJ2-3, with 7 bases fitting TRBD1. The CDR3 loop spans 14 amino acids. Germline loops: CDR1 SGHRS, CDR2 YFSETQ. Losses at the gene ends were 4 bases for V and 6 bases for J; bases not matched to a gene: 8. CDR3 in amino acids: CASSPGQPEDTQYF. For the CDR3, the DNA is TGCGCCAGCAGCCCGGGACAGCCAGAGGATACGCAGTATTTT.

This clonotype showed up just a few times. The CDR3 coding sequence is TGTGCCAGCAGTTTCCAGAGAGTGAGGGACAAGGGAATGTATAGCAATCAGCCCCAGCATTTT. Translating it yields CASSFQRVRDKGMYSNQPQHF. The rearrangement joins TRBV28 to TRBJ1-5, with D maybe TRBD1 (6 bases). CDR3 length equals 21 residues. Germline values: CDR1 MDHEN, CDR2 SYDVKM. V dropped 3 bases and J dropped 0 bases, with 27 bases sitting between them.

In its sample, this clonotype was seen many times. The J gene is TRBJ2-7, the V gene TRBV4-2; a possible D gene is TRBD1 (5 bases). Germline loops: CDR1 LGHNA, CDR2 YNFKEQ. CDR3 length: 13 residues. V was shortened by 4 bases and J by 3 bases, with 10 bases between the two germline ends. The CDR3 loop reads CASSPDMNYEQYF. In DNA, the CDR3 is TGTGCCAGCAGCCCGGACATGAACTACGAGCAGTACTTC.

This clonotype was detected many times. The chain employs TRBV28 and TRBJ1-2; D is unclear. Per the germline V gene, CDR1 is MDHEN and CDR2 is SYDVKM. Trimming pared 3 bases from V and 0 bases from J, leaving 8 bases between. The CDR3 runs 14 residues. CDR3 loop: CASSLMGANYGYTF. As DNA, the CDR3 is TGTGCCAGCAGTTTGATGGGAGCTAACTATGGCTACACCTTC.

This chain connects TRBV5-6 to TRBJ2-7; 13 bases map to TRBD2. CDR1 SGHDT and CDR2 YYEEEE come from the germline V gene. J was trimmed by 5 bases and V by 3 bases; bases with no gene match: 8. CDR3 length: 16 amino acids. The CDR3 DNA sequence: TGTGCCAGCAGCTCTTGGACTAGCGGGAGAATCCACGAGCAGTACTTC. This sequence encodes CASSSWTSGRIHEQYF.

At least ten counts were recorded for this clonotype. The chain links TRBV20-1 to TRBJ1-5; 9 nucleotides agree with TRBD1. V gave up 0 bases and J gave up 2 bases; unmatched junction bases: 8. The CDR3 has 17 residues. Germline V lookup: CDR1 DFQATT, CDR2 SNEGSKA (reference sequence). The CDR3 nucleotides are TGCAGTGCTAGAGATGGTTCGGGACAGGGAGGCAATCAGCCCCAGCATTTT. The encoded protein is CSARDGSGQGGNQPQHF.

This clonotype turned up a few times. The chain employs TRBV20-1 and TRBJ2-1; possible D gene TRBD1, 7 bases. Germline assignment: CDR1 DFQATT and CDR2 SNEGSKA (reference sequence). The CDR3 is 14 amino acids. For the CDR3, the DNA is TGCAGCCCTTGGGGGGACAGCTCCTACAATGAGCAGTTCTTC. Its translation is CSPWGDSSYNEQFF.

This clonotype was picked up a small number of times. The chain employs TRBV9 and TRBJ2-7; no firm D call. There are 14 residues in the CDR3. V was pared by 5 bases and J by 1 base, with 13 bases between. CDR1 is SGDLS, CDR2 YYNGEE, per germline. CDR3 sequence (DNA): TGTGCCAGCAGTAACCCGAGCGTGTCCTACGAGCAGTACTTC. Translating it yields CASSNPSVSYEQYF.

The chain employs TRBV12-3 or TRBV12-4 and TRBJ2-7; D might be TRBD1 (6 bases). Trimming took off 4 bases at V and 2 bases at J, with 15 bases between the two ends. The CDR3 extends over 15 amino acids. CDR3 sequence (DNA): TGTGCCAGCAGTTCAGGACAGCCCAGCACCTACGAGCAGTACTTC. Translating it yields CASSSGQPSTYEQYF.

This clonotype was seen ten or more times. The chain uses TRBV29-1 and TRBJ2-1, with D possibly being TRBD1 or TRBD2 (5 bases each). The CDR3 loop spans 15 amino acids. Germline CDR1 reads SQVTM; CDR2 reads ANQGSEA. Trimming removed 1 base at V and 9 bases at J, with 19 bases between. CDR3 amino acids: CSVEVLMGVLGEQFF. CDR3 bases: TGCAGCGTTGAAGTGCTGATGGGGGTTTTAGGTGAGCAGTTCTTC.

The gene calls are TRBV18 and TRBJ2-1; 9 bases match TRBD2. J lost 16 bases, V lost 3 bases, and 13 bases had no gene match. This CDR3 is 14 amino acids long. Germline CDR1 is KGHSH and CDR2 is LQKENI. CDR3 nucleotides: TGTGCCAGCTCACCGTCAGGCGGGAGTAGCGGGAGCTTCTTC. It encodes CASSPSGGSSGSFF.

This clonotype was detected a few times. As DNA, the CDR3 is TGTGCCAGCAGCTTTAGTAGCGGGAGGCCCACCACCTACGAGCAGTACTTC. Protein sequence: CASSFSSGRPTTYEQYF. This rearrangement joins TRBV7-2 to TRBJ2-7; 10 positions agree with TRBD2. Germline trimming cut 3 bases from V and 2 bases from J; bases unmatched to any gene: 10. CDR3 length: 17 residues. Germline V gene lookup returns CDR1 SGHTA and CDR2 FQGNSA.

This clonotype was seen only a few times. This rearrangement joins TRBV6-5 to TRBJ2-7, with 8 positions matching TRBD1. This CDR3 has 14 residues. The V gene's germline CDR1 is MNHEY and CDR2 SVGAGI. Trimming cost V 1 base and J 10 bases; bases outside gene matches: 9. The CDR3 sequence: CASSYYVAGGEQYF. In DNA, the CDR3 is TGTGCCAGCAGTTACTACGTGGCAGGGGGCGAACAGTACTTC.

This chain connects TRBV11-2 to TRBJ2-2; unclear D gene. Trimming cost V 1 base and J 8 bases, with 8 bases left between them. The germline gives CDR1 SGHAT, CDR2 FQNNGV. This CDR3 is 13 amino acids long. CDR3 residues: CASSLAPGGELFF. For the CDR3, the DNA is TGTGCCAGCAGCTTAGCCCCCGGTGGGGAGCTGTTTTTT.